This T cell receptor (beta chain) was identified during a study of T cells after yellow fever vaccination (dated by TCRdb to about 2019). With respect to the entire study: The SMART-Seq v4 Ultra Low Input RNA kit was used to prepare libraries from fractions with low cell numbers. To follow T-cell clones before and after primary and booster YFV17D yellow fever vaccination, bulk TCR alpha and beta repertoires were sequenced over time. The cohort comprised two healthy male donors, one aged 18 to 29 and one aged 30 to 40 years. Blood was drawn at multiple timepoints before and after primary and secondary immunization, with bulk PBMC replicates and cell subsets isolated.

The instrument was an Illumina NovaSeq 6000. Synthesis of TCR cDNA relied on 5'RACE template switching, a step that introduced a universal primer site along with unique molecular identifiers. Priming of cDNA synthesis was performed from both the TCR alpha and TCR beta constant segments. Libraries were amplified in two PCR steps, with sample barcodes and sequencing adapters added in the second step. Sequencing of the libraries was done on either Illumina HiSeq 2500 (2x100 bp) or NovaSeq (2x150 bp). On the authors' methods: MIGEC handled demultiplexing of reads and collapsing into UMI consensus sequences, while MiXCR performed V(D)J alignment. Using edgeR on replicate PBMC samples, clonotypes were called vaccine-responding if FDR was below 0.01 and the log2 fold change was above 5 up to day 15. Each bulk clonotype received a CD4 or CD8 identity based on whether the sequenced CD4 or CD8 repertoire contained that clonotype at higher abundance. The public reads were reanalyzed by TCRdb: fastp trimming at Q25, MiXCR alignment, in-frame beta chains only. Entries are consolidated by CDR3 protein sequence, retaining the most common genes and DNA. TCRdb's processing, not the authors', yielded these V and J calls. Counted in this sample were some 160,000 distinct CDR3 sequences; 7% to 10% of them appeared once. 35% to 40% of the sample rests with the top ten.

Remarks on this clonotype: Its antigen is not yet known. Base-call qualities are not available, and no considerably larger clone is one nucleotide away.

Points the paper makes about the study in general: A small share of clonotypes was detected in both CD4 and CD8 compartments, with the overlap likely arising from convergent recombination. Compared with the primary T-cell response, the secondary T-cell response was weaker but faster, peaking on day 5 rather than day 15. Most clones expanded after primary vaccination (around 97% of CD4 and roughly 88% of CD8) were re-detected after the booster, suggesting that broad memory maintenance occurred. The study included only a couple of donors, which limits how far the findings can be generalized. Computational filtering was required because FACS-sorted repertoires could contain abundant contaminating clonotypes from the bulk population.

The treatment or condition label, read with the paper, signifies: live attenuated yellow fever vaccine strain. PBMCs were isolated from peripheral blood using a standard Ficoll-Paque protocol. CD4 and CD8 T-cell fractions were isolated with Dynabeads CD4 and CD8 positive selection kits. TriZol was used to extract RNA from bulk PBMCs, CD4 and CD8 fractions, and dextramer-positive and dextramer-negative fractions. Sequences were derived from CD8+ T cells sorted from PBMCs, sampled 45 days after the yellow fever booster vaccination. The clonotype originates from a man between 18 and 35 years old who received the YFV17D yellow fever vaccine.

In nucleotides, the sequence is TGTGCCAGCAGGAGACAGAATCAGCCCCAGCATTTT. This gives the protein CASRRQNQPQHF. This sequence uses TRBV6-2 or TRBV6-3 and TRBJ1-5; TRBD1 is possibly the D segment (5 matching bases). There are 12 amino acids in the CDR3, from cysteine to phenylalanine inclusive. The sequence is cut down to CDR3 DNA, 36 bases in frame from base 1. From the germline V gene, CDR1 is MNHEY and CDR2 is SVGEGT. V is reduced by 6 bases and J by 4 bases, leaving a spacing of 7 bases between them.